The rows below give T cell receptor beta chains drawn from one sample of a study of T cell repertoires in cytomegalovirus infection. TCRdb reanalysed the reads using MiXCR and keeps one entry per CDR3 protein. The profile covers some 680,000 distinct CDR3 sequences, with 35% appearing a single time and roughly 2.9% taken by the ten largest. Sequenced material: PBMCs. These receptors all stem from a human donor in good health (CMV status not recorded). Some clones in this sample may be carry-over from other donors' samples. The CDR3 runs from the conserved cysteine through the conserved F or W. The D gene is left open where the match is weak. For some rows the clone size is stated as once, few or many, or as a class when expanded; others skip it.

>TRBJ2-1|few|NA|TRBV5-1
CASSLGGGINYNEQFF
TGCGCCAGCAGCTTAGGGGGAGGAATAAACTACAATGAGCAGTTCTTC
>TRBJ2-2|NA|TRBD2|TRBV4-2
CASSQQSSGGKSRELFF
TGTGCCAGCAGCCAACAATCTAGCGGGGGTAAATCTCGGGAGCTGTTTTTT
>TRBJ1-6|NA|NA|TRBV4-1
CASSQGTGSFSPLHF
TGCGCCAGCAGCCAAGGCACAGGCTCATTTTCACCCCTCCACTTT
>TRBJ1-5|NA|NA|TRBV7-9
CASSSSGEGQPQHF
TGTGCCAGCAGCTCCTCAGGGGAGGGTCAGCCCCAGCATTTT
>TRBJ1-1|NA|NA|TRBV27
CASSLKVGHTEAFF
TGTGCCAGCAGTTTAAAGGTCGGGCACACTGAAGCTTTCTTT
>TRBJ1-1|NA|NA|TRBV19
CASSIGADKAFF
TGTGCCAGTAGTATAGGAGCAGATAAAGCTTTCTTT
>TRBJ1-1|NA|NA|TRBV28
CASSRQVDGKQAFF
TGTGCCAGCAGTAGGCAAGTCGACGGAAAACAAGCTTTCTTT
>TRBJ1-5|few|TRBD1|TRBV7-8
CASSLGTGVINQPQHF
TGTGCCAGCAGCTTAGGGACAGGGGTCATCAATCAGCCCCAGCATTTT
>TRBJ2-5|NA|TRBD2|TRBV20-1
CSALTTSGQETQYF
TGCAGTGCCCTGACGACTAGCGGGCAAGAGACCCAGTACTTC
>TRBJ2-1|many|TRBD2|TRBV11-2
CASSLHPGGLAGGNEQFF
TGTGCCAGCAGCCTCCATCCCGGCGGGCTAGCGGGGGGAAATGAGCAGTTCTTC
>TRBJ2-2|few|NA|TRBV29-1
CSAWATNTGELFF
TGCAGCGCCTGGGCGACGAACACCGGGGAGCTGTTTTTT
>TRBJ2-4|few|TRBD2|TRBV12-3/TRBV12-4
CASRALPGLAGGGNIQYF
TGTGCCAGCAGAGCACTGCCGGGACTAGCGGGAGGGGGAAACATTCAGTACTTC
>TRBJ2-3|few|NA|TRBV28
CASSAPAEGTDTQYF
TGTGCCAGCAGCGCCCCCGCTGAAGGGACAGATACGCAGTATTTT
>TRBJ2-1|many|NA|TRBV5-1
CASSLEGPVGYNEQFF
TGCGCCAGCAGCTTGGAGGGCCCGGTAGGGTACAATGAGCAGTTCTTC
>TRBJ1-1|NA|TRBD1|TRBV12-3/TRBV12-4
CASSPNRGLETFF
TGTGCCAGCAGCCCAAACAGGGGGCTGGAAACTTTCTTT
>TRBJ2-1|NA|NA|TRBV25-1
CASIGPSEQFF
TGTGCCAGCATAGGACCGAGTGAGCAGTTCTTC
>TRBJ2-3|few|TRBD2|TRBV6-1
CASSGRLAGISDTQYF
TGTGCCAGCAGTGGGAGACTAGCGGGAATTTCAGATACGCAGTATTTT
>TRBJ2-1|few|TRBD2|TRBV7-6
CASSANLAGGSRLEQFF
TGTGCCAGCAGCGCCAACCTAGCGGGAGGGTCGCGATTGGAGCAGTTCTTC
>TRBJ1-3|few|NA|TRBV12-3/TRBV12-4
CASSLETGFSGNTIYF
TGTGCCAGCAGTTTAGAGACAGGATTCTCTGGAAACACCATATATTTT
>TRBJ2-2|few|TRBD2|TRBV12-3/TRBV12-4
CASSFGLAGGRNTGELFF
TGTGCCAGCAGTTTCGGACTAGCGGGGGGGCGGAACACCGGGGAGCTGTTTTTT
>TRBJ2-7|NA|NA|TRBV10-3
CAISQNYEQYF
TGTGCCATCAGCCAGAACTACGAGCAGTACTTC
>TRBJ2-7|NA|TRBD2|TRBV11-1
CASSPTLAGGEQYF
TGTGCCAGCAGCCCGACTCTAGCGGGAGGGGAGCAGTACTTC
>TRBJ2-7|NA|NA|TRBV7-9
CASSLPQWDFYEQYF
TGTGCCAGCAGCTTACCCCAATGGGACTTTTACGAGCAGTACTTC
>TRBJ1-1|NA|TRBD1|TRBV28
CASSHQGGGEAFF
TGTGCCAGCAGTCACCAGGGGGGGGGTGAAGCTTTCTTT
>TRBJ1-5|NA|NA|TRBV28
CASSLLQNGNQPQHF
TGTGCCAGCAGTTTACTTCAGAATGGAAATCAGCCCCAGCATTTT
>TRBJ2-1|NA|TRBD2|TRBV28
CASSRIRRGGRNEQFF
TGTGCCAGCAGTCGGATAAGGCGGGGGGGCCGCAATGAGCAGTTCTTC
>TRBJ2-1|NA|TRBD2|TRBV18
CASSPIAGGGGEQFF
TGTGCCAGCTCACCAATTGCGGGAGGTGGTGGTGAGCAGTTCTTC